Listed below are T cell receptor beta chains from one sample, sequenced in a study of T cells in Graves' hyperthyroidism and ophthalmopathy. TCRdb processed the multiplex PCR reads anew with MiXCR; each CDR3 protein has one entry. The table records about 720,000 distinct CDR3 sequences, around 17% of them present only once. Sequencing was carried out using blood. The origin of the receptors is a man younger than 30 with Graves' hyperthyroidism. The CDR3 runs from the conserved cysteine through the conserved F or W. D genes are given only for firm matches. A clone size is listed for some rows: how often the clone was seen (once, few, many), or a class if it is expanded.

v_gene,abundance,d_gene,j_gene,CDR3aa,CDR3nt
TRBV20-1,-,TRBD1,TRBJ2-7,CSARDPSGGSYEQYF,TGCAGTGCTAGAGATCCGTCAGGGGGCTCCTACGAGCAGTACTTC
TRBV3-1,many,-,TRBJ2-3,CASSQFIADTQYF,TGTGCCAGCAGCCAATTCATAGCAGATACGCAGTATTTT
TRBV7-9,many,TRBD2,TRBJ2-7,CASSLADGSGRGEQYF,TGTGCCAGCAGCTTAGCGGATGGGAGCGGGAGAGGCGAGCAGTACTTC
TRBV7-9,few,-,TRBJ2-3,CASSLTRSSADTQYF,TGTGCCAGCAGCTTAACCCGTTCGAGTGCAGATACGCAGTATTTT
TRBV7-9,few,-,TRBJ2-7,CASSLGRSSRYEQYF,TGTGCCAGCAGCTTAGGAAGGTCTTCTCGGTACGAGCAGTACTTC
TRBV30,many,-,TRBJ2-2,CAWSEVAGELFF,TGTGCCTGGAGTGAAGTGGCCGGGGAGCTGTTTTTT
TRBV20-1,-,TRBD2,TRBJ2-7,CSARAPGTSGKSYEQYF,TGCAGTGCTAGAGCCCCCGGGACTAGCGGGAAGAGCTACGAGCAGTACTTC
TRBV28,many,-,TRBJ2-4,CASSWAVLGGYIQYF,TGTGCCAGCAGTTGGGCAGTCCTCGGAGGGTACATTCAGTACTTC
TRBV6-2/TRBV6-3,-,-,TRBJ2-1,CASSYRGGRVGEQFF,TGTGCCAGCAGTTACAGGGGCGGCAGAGTGGGTGAGCAGTTCTTC
TRBV7-3,few,-,TRBJ2-1,CASRYGTSGEQFF,TGTGCCAGCAGGTACGGGACTTCCGGTGAGCAGTTCTTC
TRBV2,many,TRBD1,TRBJ1-3,CASRRGQSGNTIYF,TGTGCCAGCAGGAGGGGACAGAGTGGAAACACCATATATTTT
TRBV7-3,-,-,TRBJ2-2,CASLGHQANTGELFF,TGTGCCAGCCTGGGGCACCAAGCGAACACCGGGGAGCTGTTTTTT
TRBV29-1,-,TRBD2,TRBJ2-3,CSVEIPSGRALGTDTQYF,TGCAGCGTTGAAATACCTAGCGGGAGGGCCTTAGGCACAGATACGCAGTATTTT
TRBV6-2/TRBV6-3,many,-,TRBJ2-2,CASSTDSGELFF,TGTGCCAGCAGCACGGACAGCGGGGAGCTGTTTTTT
TRBV28,many,-,TRBJ2-7,CASSRQVYEQYF,TGTGCCAGCAGCCGACAGGTCTACGAGCAGTACTTC
TRBV12-3/TRBV12-4,many,-,TRBJ1-1,CASTWNRNTEAFF,TGTGCCAGCACTTGGAACAGGAACACTGAAGCTTTCTTT
TRBV29-1,-,-,TRBJ2-7,CSVGQASSYEQYF,TGCAGCGTTGGACAGGCATCCTCCTACGAGCAGTACTTC
TRBV28,few,-,TRBJ2-7,CASTGRDSYEQYF,TGTGCCAGCACGGGGCGGGACTCCTACGAGCAGTACTTC
TRBV20-1,many,TRBD2,TRBJ2-3,CSAKEASGPGDTQYF,TGCAGTGCCAAGGAGGCTAGCGGCCCTGGAGATACGCAGTATTTT
TRBV24-1,many,TRBD1,TRBJ2-5,CATSDPGTGVLETQYF,TGTGCCACCAGTGATCCCGGGACAGGGGTATTAGAGACCCAGTACTTC
TRBV19,-,TRBD2,TRBJ2-7,CASSMSGTSDYEQYF,TGTGCCAGTAGTATGAGCGGGACTTCTGACTACGAGCAGTACTTC
TRBV28,-,TRBD1,TRBJ2-7,CASSFPADRGNHEQYF,TGTGCCAGCAGTTTCCCCGCGGACAGGGGGAATCACGAGCAGTACTTC
TRBV3-1,many,TRBD2,TRBJ2-7,CASSPPAASGRYEQYF,TGTGCCAGCAGCCCCCCGGCAGCTAGCGGCCGCTACGAGCAGTACTTC
TRBV7-9,many,-,TRBJ1-1,CASSFPGPLRDTEAFF,TGTGCCAGCAGCTTTCCGGGCCCCCTAAGGGACACTGAAGCTTTCTTT
TRBV20-1,few,-,TRBJ2-7,CSAPNNEQYF,TGCAGTGCTCCCAACAACGAGCAGTACTTC
TRBV2,many,-,TRBJ2-3,CASSETGDTQYF,TGTGCCAGCAGTGAAACTGGGGATACGCAGTATTTT
TRBV20-1,few,-,TRBJ1-4,CSAIGLAKVGEKLFF,TGCAGTGCTATAGGCCTGGCAAAAGTTGGTGAAAAACTGTTTTTT
TRBV7-8,many,-,TRBJ2-5,CASSSVRETQYF,TGTGCCAGCAGTTCAGTGCGGGAGACCCAGTACTTC
TRBV10-3,few,-,TRBJ1-4,CATEQGPNEKLFF,TGTGCCACCGAACAGGGTCCTAATGAAAAACTGTTTTTT
TRBV20-1,many,-,TRBJ2-3,CSARASPPRTDTQYF,TGCAGTGCTAGAGCTTCCCCACCCCGCACAGATACGCAGTATTTT
TRBV12-3/TRBV12-4,few,TRBD2,TRBJ2-1,CASSLRASGRAGNEQFF,TGTGCCAGCAGTTTACGAGCGAGCGGGAGGGCCGGCAATGAGCAGTTCTTC
TRBV28,-,-,TRBJ2-3,CASSLTSEGTDTQYF,TGTGCCAGCAGTTTAACATCTGAGGGCACAGATACGCAGTATTTT
TRBV15,few,-,TRBJ2-7,CATSRAPLGMERDEQYF,TGTGCCACCAGCAGAGCCCCCCTGGGAATGGAACGGGACGAGCAGTACTTC
TRBV7-9,many,TRBD2,TRBJ2-1,CASRLIAGGHNEQFF,TGTGCCAGCAGGTTGATAGCGGGAGGGCACAATGAGCAGTTCTTC
TRBV7-9,few,-,TRBJ2-3,CASSLGGTGDTQYF,TGTGCCAGCAGCTTAGGAGGAACGGGAGATACGCAGTATTTT
TRBV5-1,few,TRBD1,TRBJ1-1,CASSLGTGDEAFF,TGCGCCAGCAGCTTAGGGACAGGGGATGAAGCTTTCTTT
TRBV20-1,many,-,TRBJ2-4,CSASRGAKNIQYF,TGCAGTGCCAGCCGGGGAGCCAAAAACATTCAGTACTTC
TRBV20-1,-,-,TRBJ2-2,CSARGTTNGELFF,TGCAGTGCTAGAGGGACTACCAACGGGGAGCTGTTTTTT
TRBV6-2/TRBV6-3,many,-,TRBJ2-1,CASSPSPSTNEQFF,TGTGCCAGCAGCCCCTCCCCTAGCACCAATGAGCAGTTCTTC
TRBV29-1,-,-,TRBJ2-1,CSVEEYSYNEQFF,TGCAGCGTCGAGGAGTACTCCTACAATGAGCAGTTCTTC
TRBV19,few,-,TRBJ2-5,CASSLEGMRETQYF,TGTGCCAGTAGTTTGGAGGGGATGAGAGAGACCCAGTACTTC